This T cell receptor (beta chain) was profiled in a study of T cell repertoires in cytomegalovirus infection. Findings and caveats of the study: HLA-C-restricted, CMV-specific TCR beta clonotypes were dominant ex vivo.

Using its own MiXCR run on the reads, TCRdb lists one record per CDR3 protein. Of 400,000 or so distinct CDR3 sequences listed, roughly 30% were seen once; the top ten hold approximately 15%. As to this clonotype: The target antigen is unknown.

Sequenced: PBMCs. This sequence originates from a human donor in good health (CMV status not recorded). Some clones in this sample may be carry-over from other donors' samples.

The CDR3 nucleotides read TGTGCCAGCAGTTACCGGACTAGCGGGGTGCTGTACAATGAGCAGTTCTTC. The encoded protein is CASSYRTSGVLYNEQFF. V and J are TRBV6-6 and TRBJ2-1, with TRBD2 matching over 12 bases. From germline, CDR1 is MNHNY and CDR2 SVGAGI (reference sequence). J was trimmed by 4 bases and V by 2 bases; bases with no gene match: 6. The CDR3 covers 17 residues.